The source of this TCR beta chain is a study of cytomegalovirus exposure and HLA in healthy donors. CDR1 is LNHDA, CDR2 SQIVND, per germline (reference sequence). V dropped 8 bases and J dropped 0 bases, with 11 bases sitting between them. The CDR3 runs to 14 residues. Study-level points and caveats: Cytomegalovirus-associated status was assigned to some 160 TCR beta chains.

Use of 60 Vbeta and 13 Jbeta primers characterized the PCR. TCRdb keeps only in-frame clones here, not all; method: immunoSEQ multiplex PCR. Here the sample spans more than 100,000 clones, around 72% being singletons. Comments on this clone: The antigen is undetermined.

The sequenced sample consisted of PBMCs. V gene TRBV19 combines with J gene TRBJ1-5; TRBD1 is a possible D gene (6 bases). The sequence came from a man in his forties or fifties in good health and CMV-seropositive. CDR3 sequence (DNA): TGTGCCAGTTCTGACAGGAATAGCAATCAGCCCCAGCATTTT. Its translation is CASSDRNSNQPQHF.